This T cell receptor (beta chain) was captured in a study of blood T cell repertoires in COVID-19. Study as a whole: Nucleic acid was either cDNA or gDNA, and it came from T cells, B-cell-depleted T cells, or PBMCs.

This clone appeared once. Data came from immunoSEQ multiplex PCR; TCRdb stores just in-frame clones and leaves some out. The sample records 140,000 or so clones, around four fifths being singletons. Germline V lookup: CDR1 SGHTA, CDR2 FQGTGA. This CDR3 contains 14 residues. Trimming shortened V by 5 bases and J by 6 bases, and 15 bases separated the two germline ends. This sequence joins TRBV7-3 and TRBJ2-3; possibly TRBD2 for D (7 bases). The sample comprised PBMCs or T cells enriched from blood (not recorded which). The sequence derives from a woman aged 40 to 50 who had recovered from COVID-19. The CDR3 is CASSGAGAGDTQYF. The CDR3 DNA reads TGTGCCAGCAGCGGGGCGGGGGCAGGGGATACGCAGTATTTT.